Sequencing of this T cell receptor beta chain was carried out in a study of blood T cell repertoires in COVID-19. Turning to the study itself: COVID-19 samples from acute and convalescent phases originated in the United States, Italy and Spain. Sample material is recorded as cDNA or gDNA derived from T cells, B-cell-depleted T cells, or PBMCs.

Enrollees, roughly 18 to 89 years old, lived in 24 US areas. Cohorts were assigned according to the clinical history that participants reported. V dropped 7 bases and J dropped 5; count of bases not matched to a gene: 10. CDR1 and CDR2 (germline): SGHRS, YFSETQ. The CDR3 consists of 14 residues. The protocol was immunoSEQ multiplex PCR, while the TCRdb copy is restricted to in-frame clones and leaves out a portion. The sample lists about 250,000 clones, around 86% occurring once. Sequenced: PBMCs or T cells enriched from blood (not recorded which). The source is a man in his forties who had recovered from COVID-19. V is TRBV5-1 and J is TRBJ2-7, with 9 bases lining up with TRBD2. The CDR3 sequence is CASRTTSGIHEQYF. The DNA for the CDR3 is TGCGCCAGCCGGACGACTAGCGGTATTCACGAGCAGTACTTC.